What follows are 30 T cell receptor beta chains derived from one specimen sequenced in a study of cytomegalovirus exposure and HLA in healthy donors. TCRdb keeps only in-frame clones here, not all; method: immunoSEQ multiplex PCR. The sample has 300,000 or so clones; approximately 91% are singletons. Sample: PBMCs. The receptors here all came from a man in his thirties or forties in good health and CMV-seronegative.

The gene calls are TRBV27 and TRBJ2-7; no clear D. Germline V gene sequence: CDR1 MNHEY, CDR2 SMNVEV (reference sequence). The CDR3 spans 14 residues. V was shortened by 4 bases and J by 5 bases, with 15 bases between the two germline ends. CDR3 protein: CASSSRSGWHEQYF. The CDR3 DNA sequence: TGTGCCAGCAGTTCCAGATCCGGGTGGCACGAGCAGTACTTC.

The rearrangement uses TRBV5-4 and TRBJ2-1; 9 bases are a match to TRBD1. CDR1 is SGHNT, CDR2 YYREEE, per germline (reference sequence). Losses at the gene ends were 2 bases for V and 7 bases for J; bases not matched to a gene: 4. The CDR3 totals 14 residues. CDR3: CASSFAGTGNEQFF. CDR3 nucleotide sequence: TGTGCCAGCAGCTTTGCCGGGACAGGGAATGAGCAGTTCTTC.

The chain joins TRBV7-2 to TRBJ2-3; 9 bases are shared with TRBD2. From germline, CDR1 is SGHTA and CDR2 FQGNSA. Unmatched junction bases numbered 8, after V lost 4 bases and J lost 3 bases. This CDR3 has 16 residues. The CDR3 DNA reads TGTGCCAGCAGCTCCCATGCTAGCGGGGTAACAGATACGCAGTATTTT. This codes for CASSSHASGVTDTQYF.

The chain links TRBV7-6 to TRBJ2-7; the D gene is possibly TRBD1 (5 bases). The ends were cut back, 0 bases at V and 5 bases at J, with 11 bases in the middle. Looked up from germline, CDR1 is SGHVS and CDR2 is FNYEAQ. This CDR3 is built from 14 residues. CDR3 coding DNA: TGTGCCAGCAGCTTAGCAGGGGCCCTTAACGAGCAGTACTTC. It is translated as CASSLAGALNEQYF.

The chain combines TRBV7-9 with TRBJ2-4; D might be TRBD1 (6 bases). V was trimmed by 2 bases and J by 0 bases, leaving 14 bases between them. Germline V CDR1 and CDR2: SEHNR, FQNEAQ (reference sequence). There are 17 residues in the CDR3. CDR3 sequence: CASSLFWDTLAKNIQYF. The CDR3 DNA follows: TGTGCCAGCAGCTTATTCTGGGACACCCTAGCCAAAAACATTCAGTACTTC.

V is TRBV19 and J is TRBJ2-3; TRBD2 aligns across 10 bases. The CDR3 spans 16 residues. The germline V gene encodes CDR1 LNHDA and CDR2 SQIVND (reference sequence). The V segment lost 2 bases and the J segment 2 bases; nucleotides outside the gene matches: 4. The chain's CDR3 is CASSILAGAITDTQYF. The CDR3 DNA sequence: TGTGCCAGTAGTATACTAGCGGGGGCTATCACAGATACGCAGTATTTT.

The genes are TRBV19 and TRBJ2-7, with a tentative D call TRBD1 (5 bases). Trimming left V 6 bases short and J 1 base short, with 10 bases between. Germline V gene sequence: CDR1 LNHDA, CDR2 SQIVND (reference sequence). The CDR3 totals 13 residues. The chain's CDR3 is CASRPDMSYEQYF. The CDR3 DNA sequence: TGTGCCAGTAGACCGGACATGTCCTACGAGCAGTACTTC. The complete variable domain, with remaining parts taken from reference TRBV19 and TRBJ2-7, reads DGGITQSPKYLFRKEGQNVTLSCEQNLNHDAMYWYRQDPGQGLRLIYYSQIVNDFQKGDIAEGYSVSREKKESFPLTVTSAQKNPTAFYLCASRPDMSYEQYFGPGTRLTVT.

This clone occurred once. The V call is TRBV5-1, the J call TRBJ1-1; a weak D match, TRBD1 (5 bases). Germline V gene sequence: CDR1 SGHRS, CDR2 YFSETQ. There are 15 residues in the CDR3. V lost 0 bases and J 6 bases, leaving 15 bases between the germline ends. The CDR3: CASSLAQGRPPEAFF. CDR3 DNA sequence: TGCGCCAGCAGCTTGGCCCAGGGAAGGCCTCCTGAAGCTTTCTTT.

The gene calls are TRBV5-1 and TRBJ1-4; 7 bases agree with TRBD1. With 4 bases clipped from V and 4 bases from J, the junction kept 7 bases outside the gene matches. Germline CDR1 SGHRS, CDR2 YFSETQ. The CDR3 is 15 amino acids. The chain's CDR3 is CASSTSTGINEKLFF. In nucleotides, the CDR3 is TGCGCCAGCAGCACATCGACAGGGATTAATGAAAAACTGTTTTTT.

The V gene is TRBV27, the J gene TRBJ2-1, with 7 nucleotides matching TRBD1. The CDR3 contains 16 residues. The germline CDR1 and CDR2 sequences are MNHEY and SMNVEV (reference sequence). Unmatched junction bases numbered 10, after V lost 4 bases and J lost 4 bases. The CDR3 protein is CASSSQYRGSYNEQFF. DNA for the CDR3: TGTGCCAGCAGTTCCCAATACAGGGGTTCATACAATGAGCAGTTCTTC.

The gene calls are TRBV10-2 and TRBJ2-7, with D possibly TRBD1 on 7 matching bases. V was clipped by 8 bases and J by 3 bases, with 32 bases between them. The V gene's germline CDR1 is WSHSY and CDR2 SAAADI. The CDR3 has 19 amino acids. The CDR3 DNA reads TGCGCCAGCCAAAGACTGAGAGGGGGCTCACAACGGGAGAGCTACGAGCAGTACTTC. Protein: CASQRLRGGSQRESYEQYF.

This chain joins TRBV19 and TRBJ2-5, with TRBD1 matching 8 bases. Germline trimming cut 3 bases from V and 7 bases from J; bases unmatched to any gene: 10. The CDR3 extends over 15 amino acids. In germline, CDR1 is LNHDA, CDR2 SQIVND (reference sequence). The CDR3 region has the DNA TGTGCCAGTAGTATTGTGCAGGGGGCTACCAGGACCCAGTACTTC. This codes for CASSIVQGATRTQYF.

This clone was detected a few times. The rearrangement joins TRBV9 to TRBJ1-6; TRBD1 aligns across 10 bases. CDR1 and CDR2 from the germline V gene are SGDLS and YYNGEE. The CDR3 contains 14 residues. The junction had 2 bases not matched to a gene; V was cut back by 3 bases and J by 8 bases. The CDR3: CASSGDRGYSPLHF. CDR3 coding DNA: TGTGCCAGCAGCGGGGACAGGGGTTATTCACCCCTCCACTTT. Variable domain in full (rest from reference TRBV9 and TRBJ1-6): DSGVTQTPKHLITATGQRVTLRCSPRSGDLSVYWYQQSLDQGLQFLIQYYNGEERAKGNILERFSAQQFPDLHSELNLSSLELGDSALYFCASSGDRGYSPLHFGNGTRLTVT.

The chain uses TRBV18 and TRBJ2-5, with 10 bases aligning to TRBD2. Trimming removed 1 base from V and 2 bases from J; junction bases left unmatched: 7. CDR1 KGHSH and CDR2 LQKENI come from the germline V gene. This CDR3 has 17 amino acids. Written as DNA, the CDR3 is TGTGCCAGCTCACCACGGGTGAGCGGGGGGGCACAAGAGACCCAGTACTTC. Encoded protein: CASSPRVSGGAQETQYF.

This chain connects TRBV19 to TRBJ1-2; D unclear. The germline gives CDR1 LNHDA, CDR2 SQIVND (reference sequence). The V gene lost 8 bases and the J gene lost 0 bases, with 13 bases spanning the gap. The length of the CDR3 is 14 residues. As DNA, the CDR3 is TGTGCCAGTGGCTCCCCCGCAGCTAACTATGGCTACACCTTC. Translating it yields CASGSPAANYGYTF.

Turning to this clone: Other DNA variants within this sample encode the same CDR3. V usage is TRBV7-2 and J usage is TRBJ2-5; weak D call: TRBD2 (6 bases). Per the germline V gene, CDR1 is SGHTA and CDR2 is FQGNSA. Trimming pared 6 bases from V and 5 bases from J, leaving 10 bases between. CDR3 length: 12 amino acids. CDR3 in amino acids: CASSWAGETQYF. The CDR3 DNA reads TGTGCCAGCAGTTGGGCGGGGGAGACCCAGTACTTC.

The chain joins TRBV11-2 to TRBJ2-7; TRBD2 matches at 8 bases. This CDR3 contains 13 residues. V dropped 1 base and J dropped 4; count of bases not matched to a gene: 0. From germline, CDR1 is SGHAT and CDR2 FQNNGV. This CDR3 reads CASSLASGYEQYF. Written as DNA, the CDR3 is TGTGCCAGCAGCTTAGCTAGCGGGTACGAGCAGTACTTC. Full variable domain (missing parts from reference TRBV11-2 and TRBJ2-7): EAGVAQSPRYKIIEKRQSVAFWCNPISGHATLYWYQQILGQGPKLLIQFQNNGVVDDSQLPKDRFSAERLKGVDSTLKIQPAKLEDSAVYLCASSLASGYEQYFGPGTRLTVT.

The chain is built from TRBV18 and TRBJ1-2; D is undetermined. The CDR3 is 15 amino acids. The ends were cut back, 0 bases at V and 2 bases at J, with 10 bases in the middle. Per the germline V gene, CDR1 is KGHSH and CDR2 is LQKENI. CDR3 in DNA: TGTGCCAGCTCACCACCGCAGACAAAAAACTATGGCTACACCTTC. This translates into CASSPPQTKNYGYTF.

This clone was detected a few times. The chain uses TRBV5-4 and TRBJ2-4; a weak D match, TRBD2 (6 bases). Trimming shortened V by 10 bases and J by 2 bases, and 13 bases separated the two germline ends. The CDR3 contains 13 residues. Germline CDR1 and CDR2: SGHNT and YYREEE (reference sequence). The chain's CDR3 is CAGGMTPKNIQYF. CDR3 nucleotide sequence: TGTGCCGGGGGGATGACTCCCAAAAACATTCAGTACTTC.

The CDR3 sequence is CASSLFSGAYEQYF. CDR3 DNA: TGTGCCAGCAGCTTATTTTCCGGGGCCTACGAGCAGTACTTC. V gene TRBV11-2 combines with J gene TRBJ2-7, with D possibly being TRBD2 (5 bases). From germline, CDR1 is SGHAT and CDR2 FQNNGV. V lost 2 bases, J lost 2 bases, and 10 bases lay in between. The CDR3 consists of 14 residues.

The CDR3 protein is CASSPRTSGVSYEQYF. As DNA, the CDR3 is TGCGCCAGCAGCCCGCGGACTAGCGGGGTCAGTTACGAGCAGTACTTC. The V call is TRBV4-1, the J call TRBJ2-7, with 12 bases matching TRBD2. CDR1 MGHRA and CDR2 YSYEKL come from the germline V gene. V shed 4 bases and J 4 bases; nucleotides not matched to a gene: 8. The CDR3 consists of 16 residues.

This clone was seen once. This chain's CDR3 is CSVTQGGTNYGYTF. In nucleotides, the CDR3 is TGCAGCGTTACTCAGGGCGGAACTAACTATGGCTACACCTTC. The chain carries TRBV29-1 and TRBJ1-2; perhaps TRBD1 as D (5 bases). V lost 5 bases and J 0 bases, leaving 13 bases between the germline ends. Per germline, CDR1 SQVTM and CDR2 ANQGSEA. This CDR3 spans 14 amino acids. Using reference TRBV29-1 and TRBJ1-2 for the parts outside the CDR3, the full variable domain is SAVISQKPSRDICQRGTSLTIQCQVDSQVTMMFWYRQQPGQSLTLIATANQGSEATYESGFVIDKFPISRPNLTFSTLTVSNMSPEDSSIYLCSVTQGGTNYGYTFGSGTRLTVV.

The chain recombines TRBV25-1 with TRBJ2-7; no clear D. With 0 bases removed from V and 5 bases from J, the gap between germline ends came to 5 bases. Germline loops: CDR1 MGHDK, CDR2 SYGVNS. CDR3 size: 12 residues. This CDR3 is CASSEYTDEQYF. CDR3 DNA sequence: TGTGCCAGCAGTGAATACACAGACGAGCAGTACTTC.

The chain has TRBV27 and TRBJ1-1, with D maybe TRBD1 (5 bases). V lost 4 bases and J 7 bases, leaving 13 bases between the germline ends. This CDR3 has 13 residues. The germline gives CDR1 MNHEY, CDR2 SMNVEV (reference sequence). CDR3 protein: CASSSPGRGEAFF. The CDR3, as DNA: TGTGCCAGCAGTTCCCCAGGGAGGGGTGAAGCTTTCTTT.

The chain carries TRBV19 and TRBJ1-5; 7 bases are a match to TRBD1. The CDR3 runs 16 residues. J lost 2 bases, V lost 5 bases, and 9 bases had no gene match. Germline V CDR1 and CDR2: LNHDA, SQIVND (reference sequence). CDR3 DNA: TGTGCCAGTAGTGGGACCCAGGGGGTTCGCAATCAGCCCCAGCATTTT. Translating gives CASSGTQGVRNQPQHF.

The chain recombines TRBV5-1 with TRBJ2-1; 9 nucleotides align to TRBD1. Germline lookup yields CDR1 SGHRS and CDR2 YFSETQ. The CDR3 sequence is 13 residues long. The V gene end was trimmed by 4 bases and the J gene end by 7 bases; junction bases not matched to a gene: 3. The CDR3 sequence is CASSTGQGNEQFF. In DNA form, the CDR3 reads TGCGCCAGCAGCACGGGACAGGGTAATGAGCAGTTCTTC. Variable domain in full (rest from reference TRBV5-1 and TRBJ2-1): KAGVTQTPRYLIKTRGQQVTLSCSPISGHRSVSWYQQTPGQGLQFLFEYFSETQRNKGNFPGRFSGRQFSNSRSEMNVSTLELGDSALYLCASSTGQGNEQFFGPGTRLTVL.

CDR3 protein: CASAWTGSGTEAFF. CDR3 in DNA: TGTGCCAGTGCCTGGACAGGGAGTGGCACTGAAGCTTTCTTT. V is TRBV19 and J is TRBJ1-1, with TRBD1 identical over 8 bases. Trimming removed 8 bases from V and 4 bases from J; junction bases left unmatched: 9. The CDR3 consists of 14 residues. Germline CDR1 and CDR2: LNHDA and SQIVND (reference sequence).

The rearrangement joins TRBV4-1 to TRBJ2-3; 11 bases agree with TRBD2. The CDR3 covers 15 residues. The germline CDR1 and CDR2 sequences are MGHRA and YSYEKL. The J segment lost 6 bases and the V segment lost 1 base, leaving 3 bases of the junction unmatched. DNA for the CDR3: TGCGCCAGCAGCCAAGGTAGCGGGGGGGTTGATACGCAGTATTTT. It specifies CASSQGSGGVDTQYF.

This clone was seen a few times. The chain links TRBV27 to TRBJ1-2, with D hard to call. This CDR3 has 13 residues. Trimming took off 5 bases at V and 5 bases at J, with 12 bases between the two ends. Per germline, CDR1 MNHEY and CDR2 SMNVEV (reference sequence). CDR3 nucleotide sequence: TGTGCCAGCAGTCTGGACTCCGGGTATGGCTACACCTTC. Translated: CASSLDSGYGYTF.

This chain's CDR3 is CASSLLTSSYNEQFF. The CDR3 nucleotides read TGTGCCAGCAGCTTGTTAACGAGCTCCTACAATGAGCAGTTCTTC. V gene TRBV11-2 combines with J gene TRBJ2-1; D gene uncertain. Per the germline V gene, CDR1 is SGHAT and CDR2 is FQNNGV. Trimming removed 3 bases from V and 0 bases from J, with 9 bases in between. The CDR3 consists of 15 residues.